One and the same sample provided the 21 T cell receptor beta chains below, sequenced in a study of PD-1 blockade in classical Hodgkin lymphoma. Produced via immunoSEQ multiplex PCR; TCRdb's table is partial and in-frame only. The data contain approximately 9,300 clones, roughly 84% of them singletons. This sample's time point: cycle 4 day 1 (C4D1), after five to seven weeks of nivolumab. Each patient experienced a relapse that followed autologous stem cell transplantation, and brentuximab vedotin exposure varied. The authors purified CD4+ T cells from thawed PBMCs by magnetic negative selection. Source: CD4+ T cells from blood, taken before the fourth cycle of nivolumab. These receptors originate from a human donor with classical Hodgkin lymphoma.

V and J are TRBV5-4 and TRBJ1-4; D might be TRBD1 (5 bases). Trimming cost V 3 bases and J 3 bases, with 9 bases left between them. CDR1 and CDR2 from the germline V gene are SGHNT and YYREEE (reference sequence). The CDR3 is 14 amino acids. The CDR3 DNA follows: TGTGCCAGCAGCTCCCAGGGAGCTAATGAAAAACTGTTTTTT. Its translation: CASSSQGANEKLFF.

The chain employs TRBV5-1 and TRBJ2-3; D gene uncertain. Trimming cost V 3 bases and J 2 bases, with 7 bases left between them. Germline V CDR1 and CDR2: SGHRS, YFSETQ. This CDR3 has 13 residues. CDR3 amino acids: CASSSQITDTQYF. CDR3 nucleotide sequence: TGCGCCAGCAGCTCGCAAATCACAGATACGCAGTATTTT.

CDR3 coding DNA: TGTGCCAGTAGTTTGCAGAGAAATTCACCCCTCCACTTT. This gives the protein CASSLQRNSPLHF. V is TRBV19 and J is TRBJ1-6, with D unclear. Looked up from germline, CDR1 is LNHDA and CDR2 is SQIVND (reference sequence). This CDR3 is built from 13 residues. V shed 5 bases and J shed 7 bases, with 9 bases lying between them. Combining the CDR3 with reference TRBV19 and TRBJ1-6 gives the whole variable domain DGGITQSPKYLFRKEGQNVTLSCEQNLNHDAMYWYRQDPGQGLRLIYYSQIVNDFQKGDIAEGYSVSREKKESFPLTVTSAQKNPTAFYLCASSLQRNSPLHFGNGTRLTVT.

The V call is TRBV28, the J call TRBJ1-1, with a possible D match to TRBD1 (6 bases). CDR3 length: 18 residues. Trimming took off 5 bases at V and 0 bases at J, with 22 bases between the two ends. In germline, CDR1 is MDHEN, CDR2 SYDVKM. This CDR3 is CASSPLRGGHVLNTEAFF. DNA of the CDR3: TGTGCCAGCAGTCCCCTCCGGGGGGGCCATGTACTGAACACTGAAGCTTTCTTT.

V usage is TRBV2 and J usage is TRBJ2-3, with D tentatively TRBD1 (6 bases). This CDR3 is built from 15 residues. Trimming pared 4 bases from V and 1 base from J, leaving 12 bases between. CDR1 is SNHLY, CDR2 FYNNEI, per germline. DNA of the CDR3: TGTGCCAGCAGTGCCGACAGGTGGGGCACAGATACGCAGTATTTT. It encodes CASSADRWGTDTQYF. Full variable domain (rest looked up from reference TRBV2 and TRBJ2-3): EPEVTQTPSHQVTQMGQEVILRCVPISNHLYFYWYRQILGQKVEFLVSFYNNEISEKSEIFDDQFSVERPDGSNFTLKIRSTKLEDSAMYFCASSADRWGTDTQYFGPGTRLTVL.

The chain uses TRBV7-2 and TRBJ2-6; TRBD2 is a possible D gene (5 bases). V was trimmed by 2 bases and J by 3 bases, leaving 14 bases between them. The CDR3 contains 17 residues. Germline V gene sequence: CDR1 SGHTA, CDR2 FQGNSA. CDR3 sequence (DNA): TGTGCCAGCAGCTTAAAAGGCTGGAGGCTTGGGGCCAACGTCCTGACTTTC. Protein: CASSLKGWRLGANVLTF.

This chain joins TRBV12-1 and TRBJ2-2; no check of the table's D call, TRBD2, against the DNA was made. TRBV12-1 is a pseudogene. This CDR3 has 17 amino acids. CDR3 loop: CASSFCGRRRNTGELFF. The CDR3 bases are TGTGCCAGCAGCTTTTGTGGGAGGCGCAGGAACACCGGGGAGCTGTTTTTT.

The chain recombines TRBV11-2 with TRBJ2-3; 7 bases line up with TRBD2. Germline loops: CDR1 SGHAT, CDR2 FQNNGV. The length of the CDR3 is 16 residues. V gave up 1 base and J gave up 4 bases; unmatched junction bases: 8. The DNA for the CDR3 is TGTGCCAGCAGCTTAGGGGTGGGAGGGATTGCAGATACGCAGTATTTT. Its translation: CASSLGVGGIADTQYF.

This sequence joins TRBV19 and TRBJ2-5, with 11 bases that match TRBD1. J gave up 4 bases and V 4 bases, and 5 bases lay outside the gene matches. The CDR3 spans 15 residues. Germline CDR1 LNHDA, CDR2 SQIVND (reference sequence). The CDR3 coding sequence is TGTGCCAGTAGTAGCACGGGGACAGGGGGAGAGACCCAGTACTTC. This translates into CASSSTGTGGETQYF.

V is TRBV6-1 and J is TRBJ2-2; no firm D call. The V and J ends lost 8 bases and 0 bases respectively, with 7 bases between them. This CDR3 region has 13 residues. Per the germline V gene, CDR1 is MNHNS and CDR2 is SASEGT. This chain's CDR3 is CASDAPNTGELFF. Here the CDR3 DNA reads TGTGCCAGCGACGCCCCGAACACCGGGGAGCTGTTTTTT.

The V and J genes are TRBV28 and TRBJ2-7; 9 bases agree with TRBD2. This CDR3 is 20 amino acids long. The germline CDR1 and CDR2 sequences are MDHEN and SYDVKM. J lost 1 base, V lost 6 bases, and 22 bases had no gene match. The CDR3 is CASSSYLGLGLAIGSYEQYF. The CDR3 DNA follows: TGTGCCAGCAGCTCATACCTGGGTCTCGGACTAGCGATTGGGTCCTACGAGCAGTACTTC.

This clone was recorded once. The chain has TRBV7-8 and TRBJ2-2; 13 bases are a match to TRBD2. The length of the CDR3 is 17 residues. Per the germline V gene, CDR1 is SGHVS and CDR2 is FQNEAQ. V was pared by 5 bases and J by 1 base, with 4 bases of the junction left unmatched. The CDR3 region has the DNA TGTGCCAGCAGCCCGCGACTAGCGGGAGGGAACACCGGGGAGCTGTTTTTT. Protein sequence: CASSPRLAGGNTGELFF.

The gene calls are TRBV10-3 and TRBJ2-5; D ambiguous. Per germline, CDR1 ENHRY and CDR2 SYGVKD. The CDR3 consists of 14 residues. With 2 bases removed from V and 1 base from J, the gap between germline ends came to 8 bases. This chain's CDR3 is CAISELQTQETQYF. The CDR3 DNA is TGTGCCATCAGTGAGCTCCAGACCCAAGAGACCCAGTACTTC.

The chain's CDR3 is CASREGSYEQYF. For the CDR3, the DNA is TGTGCCAGCAGGGAAGGCTCCTACGAGCAGTACTTC. The genes are TRBV6-5 and TRBJ2-7; D unresolved. The CDR3 extends over 12 amino acids. The V end was cut by 6 bases, the J end by 0 bases, with 6 bases between. Germline CDR1 and CDR2: MNHEY and SVGAGI.

This clone occurred a few times. The chain employs TRBV12-5 and TRBJ2-7; D gene ambiguous. In germline, CDR1 is LGHNT, CDR2 FRNRAP. CDR3 length: 12 residues. Trimming took off 1 base at V and 2 bases at J, with 3 bases between the two ends. CDR3: CASGLAPYEQYF. As DNA, the CDR3 is TGTGCTAGTGGTTTGGCCCCCTACGAGCAGTACTTC.

The V gene is TRBV19, the J gene TRBJ1-5; tentative D call: TRBD1 (6 bases). This CDR3 is 15 amino acids long. Germline CDR1 and CDR2: LNHDA and SQIVND (reference sequence). Deletions cut 5 bases from V and 4 bases from J, with 15 bases between. The chain's CDR3 is CASSDTAGVNQPQHF. The CDR3 region has the DNA TGTGCCAGTAGTGATACGGCAGGGGTTAATCAGCCCCAGCATTTT.

The chain combines TRBV5-1 with TRBJ1-4, with D uncertain. The CDR3 is 16 amino acids. Germline V gene data show CDR1 as SGHRS and CDR2 as YFSETQ. V gave up 3 bases and J gave up 4 bases, with 16 bases separating them. This CDR3 is CASSSMAGRGNEKLFF. CDR3 DNA sequence: TGCGCCAGCAGCTCGATGGCGGGGAGAGGTAATGAAAAACTGTTTTTT.

The rearrangement uses TRBV10-2 and TRBJ1-6; TRBD1 aligns across 8 bases. CDR1 is WSHSY, CDR2 SAAADI, per germline. This CDR3 is 14 amino acids long. V shed 6 bases and J 9 bases; nucleotides not matched to a gene: 7. The CDR3 sequence: CASSVGQGGSPLHF. CDR3 DNA: TGCGCCAGCAGCGTTGGACAGGGCGGTTCACCCCTCCACTTT.

This chain links TRBV7-9 with TRBJ1-2; D is perhaps TRBD1 (5 bases). V gave up 5 bases and J gave up 5 bases, with 21 bases separating them. The germline gives CDR1 SEHNR, CDR2 FQNEAQ (reference sequence). The CDR3 runs 16 residues. The CDR3 coding sequence is TGTGCCAGCAGCCTAACCGGGACTGATCTCATTTATGGCTACACCTTC. Translating it yields CASSLTGTDLIYGYTF.

This clone showed up just a few times. The chain combines TRBV5-4 with TRBJ1-2; D is uncertain. This CDR3 spans 13 amino acids. From germline, CDR1 is SGHNT and CDR2 YYREEE (reference sequence). Trimming left V 0 bases short and J 4 bases short, with 7 bases between. For the CDR3, the DNA is TGTGCCAGCAGCTTGGACAGTTCCTATGGCTACACCTTC. As protein: CASSLDSSYGYTF.

This chain links TRBV9 with TRBJ2-3; D not certain. Trimming pared 3 bases from V and 5 bases from J, leaving 4 bases between. Per germline, CDR1 SGDLS and CDR2 YYNGEE. This CDR3 contains 11 residues. CDR3 region: CASSAQDTQYF. CDR3 bases: TGTGCCAGCAGCGCTCAAGATACGCAGTATTTT.